The 21 T cell receptor beta chains below all came from one sample that was sequenced in a study of T-cell reconstitution after alpha-beta-depleted transplantation in children. Unique molecular identifiers featured in how the TCRbeta library was prepared. TCRdb re-analysed the PCR reads in MiXCR, keeping a single row per CDR3 protein. The sample records about 900,000 distinct CDR3 sequences, roughly 29% being singletons. Sequences were derived from PBMCs, mostly from graft donor cells, sampled 360 days after TCRalphabeta/CD19-depleted stem cell transplant. These receptor sequences come from a boy under two years old who had a stem cell transplant for SCID, so the T cells may come from the graft donor.

The chain has TRBV12-3 or TRBV12-4 and TRBJ1-2; D is uncertain. V was shortened by 5 bases and J by 1 base, with 14 bases between the two germline ends. The length of the CDR3 is 15 residues. This CDR3 is CASSRPGSDNYGYTF. The CDR3 DNA follows: TGTGCCAGCAGTCGGCCCGGGAGCGATAACTATGGCTACACCTTC.

The V call is TRBV29-1, the J call TRBJ2-3; D uncertain. The CDR3 has 11 amino acids. CDR1 is SQVTM and CDR2 is ANQGSEA in the germline V gene. V dropped 6 bases and J dropped 6 bases, with 10 bases sitting between them. CDR3 region: CSVEIGDTQYF. DNA of the CDR3: TGCAGCGTGGAAATAGGCGATACGCAGTATTTT.

The V gene is TRBV25-1, the J gene TRBJ2-7; D is uncertain. Germline values: CDR1 MGHDK, CDR2 SYGVNS. The ends were cut back, 6 bases at V and 6 bases at J, with 9 bases in the middle. The CDR3 length is 11 residues. The CDR3 DNA sequence: TGTGCCAGCAGGCAGCTAGGCGAGCAGTACTTC. Amino acid sequence: CASRQLGEQYF.

The chain uses TRBV12-3 or TRBV12-4 and TRBJ2-1, with D unresolved. The CDR3 has 15 residues. The V end lost 3 bases, the J end lost 4 bases, and 13 bases lay between the germline ends. The CDR3 here is CASSFGVLPYNEQFF. Here the CDR3 DNA reads TGTGCCAGCAGTTTTGGCGTCCTCCCTTACAATGAGCAGTTCTTC.

This clonotype was seen more than once but under ten times. This chain connects TRBV27 to TRBJ2-7, with 7 bases matching TRBD2. Germline CDR1 and CDR2: MNHEY and SMNVEV (reference sequence). The J segment lost 3 bases and the V segment lost 0 bases, leaving 5 bases of the junction unmatched. The CDR3 spans 15 residues. The chain's CDR3 is CASSLSGRRVYEQYF. CDR3 sequence (DNA): TGTGCCAGCAGTTTATCCGGGAGGAGGGTCTACGAGCAGTACTTC.

The chain links TRBV18 to TRBJ2-3; D may be TRBD1 (7 bases). V was trimmed by 3 bases and J by 1 base, leaving 11 bases between them. The length of the CDR3 is 15 residues. The germline CDR1 and CDR2 sequences are KGHSH and LQKENI. The CDR3 coding sequence is TGTGCCAGCTCACCGGGGGGACAGCGCACAGATACGCAGTATTTT. Protein: CASSPGGQRTDTQYF.

V gene TRBV7-8 combines with J gene TRBJ2-1; maybe TRBD1 (6 bases). Germline V CDR1 and CDR2: SGHVS, FQNEAQ. The V end lost 2 bases, the J end lost 0 bases, and 17 bases lay between the germline ends. The CDR3 has 18 residues. CDR3 coding DNA: TGTGCCAGCAGCTTATTTCCACAGGGTGGAAGCTCCTACAATGAGCAGTTCTTC. The encoded protein is CASSLFPQGGSSYNEQFF. The full variable domain, in which reference TRBV7-8 and TRBJ2-1 provide the parts outside the CDR3, is GAGVSQSPRYKVAKRGQDVALRCDPISGHVSLFWYQQALGQGPEFLTYFQNEAQLDKSGLPSDRFFAERPEGSVSTLKIQRTQQEDSAVYLCASSLFPQGGSSYNEQFFGPGTRLTVL.

V and J are TRBV5-1 and TRBJ1-1; tentative D call: TRBD1 (5 bases). V was trimmed by 6 bases and J by 3 bases, leaving 12 bases between them. Germline values: CDR1 SGHRS, CDR2 YFSETQ. CDR3 length: 13 residues. CDR3 in amino acids: CASKSRGDTEAFF. The CDR3 DNA reads as TGCGCCAGCAAGTCCCGGGGGGACACTGAAGCTTTCTTT.

This clonotype was detected many times. The rearrangement joins TRBV27 to TRBJ1-1, with a weak D call TRBD1 (6 bases). Per germline, CDR1 MNHEY and CDR2 SMNVEV (reference sequence). Deletions cut 3 bases from V and 0 bases from J, with 8 bases between. CDR3 length: 14 amino acids. The CDR3 reads CASSFGQMNTEAFF. In DNA, the CDR3 is TGTGCCAGCAGTTTTGGACAGATGAACACTGAAGCTTTCTTT.

This chain joins TRBV15 and TRBJ2-5, with D uncertain. With 4 bases removed from V and 0 bases from J, the gap between germline ends came to 9 bases. CDR1 and CDR2 from the germline V gene are LNHNV and YYDKDF (reference sequence). This CDR3 is built from 14 residues. This CDR3 is CATSTRTDQETQYF. The CDR3 DNA sequence: TGTGCCACCAGCACCAGGACGGACCAAGAGACCCAGTACTTC.

The chain is built from TRBV6-2 or TRBV6-3 and TRBJ2-1, with a possible D match to TRBD1 (5 bases). The V end lost 8 bases, the J end lost 5 bases, and 13 bases lay between the germline ends. The CDR3 consists of 13 residues. Germline-derived CDR1 and CDR2 are MNHEY and SVGEGT. The DNA of the CDR3 is TGTGCCAGCCCTACCCCCAGGGACAATGAGCAGTTCTTC. Amino acid sequence: CASPTPRDNEQFF.

This clonotype turned up a few times. The chain employs TRBV6-1 and TRBJ2-1; tentatively, D is TRBD1 (6 bases). Germline V CDR1 and CDR2: MNHNS, SASEGT. CDR3 length: 14 residues. V lost 5 bases and J 5 bases, leaving 13 bases between the germline ends. DNA of the CDR3: TGTGCCAGCAGTCCCCGGACAGTTAACAATGAGCAGTTCTTC. It is translated as CASSPRTVNNEQFF.

This clonotype has only a few counts. The chain employs TRBV6-1 and TRBJ1-6, with a weak D call TRBD1 (5 bases). CDR1 is MNHNS, CDR2 SASEGT, per germline. This CDR3 is built from 15 residues. The germline V and J ends were trimmed by 5 bases and 9 bases, with 17 bases remaining between them. Here the CDR3 DNA reads TGTGCCAGCAGTCCCTCCCCGCAGGGCAGTTCACCCCTCCACTTT. Amino acids: CASSPSPQGSSPLHF.

The V gene is TRBV27, the J gene TRBJ2-5, with D hard to call. CDR3 length equals 14 residues. V was clipped by 1 base and J by 5 bases, with 11 bases between them. CDR1 is MNHEY and CDR2 is SMNVEV in the germline V gene (reference sequence). The CDR3 nucleotides are TGTGCCAGCAGTTTATATTCGGGTTACGAGACCCAGTACTTC. It codes for CASSLYSGYETQYF.

This CDR3 reads CATSGQTVSNQPQHF. The CDR3 DNA reads as TGTGCCACCAGCGGCCAGACAGTTAGCAATCAGCCCCAGCATTTT. The chain recombines TRBV15 with TRBJ1-5; TRBD1 is a possible D gene (5 bases). The CDR3 runs to 15 residues. CDR1 LNHNV and CDR2 YYDKDF come from the germline V gene (reference sequence). Trimming removed 5 bases from V and 0 bases from J, with 11 bases in between.

This chain connects TRBV28 to TRBJ2-5; 8 bases fit TRBD2. V dropped 1 base and J dropped 3; count of bases not matched to a gene: 1. In germline, CDR1 is MDHEN, CDR2 SYDVKM. CDR3 length: 14 residues. CDR3 protein: CASSLSAGEETQYF. The CDR3 nucleotides are TGTGCCAGCAGTTTATCAGCGGGGGAAGAGACCCAGTACTTC.

V and J are TRBV6-1 and TRBJ2-7, with D maybe TRBD2 (6 bases). The CDR3 is made up of 16 amino acids. V lost 6 bases, J lost 4 bases, and 22 bases lay in between. CDR1 MNHNS and CDR2 SASEGT come from the germline V gene. The CDR3 reads CASSRRGGGLGYEQYF. The CDR3 nucleotides read TGTGCCAGCAGCCGACGGGGAGGTGGCCTCGGGTACGAGCAGTACTTC.

This clonotype has a handful of counts. V is TRBV10-3 and J is TRBJ2-4; 8 positions match TRBD1. Germline lookup yields CDR1 ENHRY and CDR2 SYGVKD. Trimming cost V 0 bases and J 0 bases; bases outside gene matches: 7. This CDR3 spans 18 amino acids. CDR3 DNA: TGTGCCATCAGTGAGTCGTGGGGACAGGTCCTAGCCAAAAACATTCAGTACTTC. Translating it yields CAISESWGQVLAKNIQYF.

V and J are TRBV18 and TRBJ2-3; D gene ambiguous. Germline V lookup: CDR1 KGHSH, CDR2 LQKENI. Trimming left V 4 bases short and J 2 bases short, with 13 bases between. The CDR3 totals 15 residues. The CDR3: CASSRTQSATDTQYF. CDR3 sequence (DNA): TGTGCCAGCTCACGCACCCAGAGCGCCACAGATACGCAGTATTTT.

This clonotype was seen a handful of times. The chain recombines TRBV27 with TRBJ1-2, with 7 bases identical to TRBD1. Germline-derived CDR1 and CDR2 are MNHEY and SMNVEV (reference sequence). Trimming at V came to 4 bases and at J to 0 bases, leaving 8 bases not matched to a gene. The CDR3 extends over 16 amino acids. CDR3 sequence (DNA): TGTGCCAGCAGTTCCAAGCAGGGGGGAACTAACTATGGCTACACCTTC. It codes for CASSSKQGGTNYGYTF.

This sequence joins TRBV5-1 and TRBJ2-2, with 7 bases that match TRBD2. V dropped 5 bases and J dropped 6; count of bases not matched to a gene: 10. Germline V gives CDR1 SGHRS, CDR2 YFSETQ. The CDR3 extends over 15 amino acids. CDR3 sequence (DNA): TGCGCCAGCAGATTGTGGCTAGCGGATCCCGGGGAGCTGTTTTTT. Encoded protein: CASRLWLADPGELFF.